The sequence of this T cell receptor beta chain was determined in a study of CD8+ T cells in alopecia areata. The sample's treatment: oral pan-JAK inhibitor, 5-10 mg twice daily. Germline-derived CDR1 and CDR2 are GTSNPN and SVGIG (reference sequence). V lost 2 bases to trimming and J lost 3 bases, with 10 bases between them. The CDR3 covers 14 residues. TCR sequencing used cDNA made by reverse transcription of extracted RNA. The protocol was immunoSEQ multiplex PCR, while the TCRdb copy is restricted to in-frame clones and leaves out a portion. The sample consists of about 160,000 clones, 65% of them appearing once.

This chain joins TRBV30 and TRBJ1-4; D not resolved. This specimen was CD4+ T cells sorted from blood, taken at week 4, from a patient treated with tofacitinib. This receptor was taken from a human donor with alopecia areata. DNA of the CDR3: TGTGCCTGGAGTTCAGGAGGGTCTAATGAAAAACTGTTTTTT. Its protein is CAWSSGGSNEKLFF.